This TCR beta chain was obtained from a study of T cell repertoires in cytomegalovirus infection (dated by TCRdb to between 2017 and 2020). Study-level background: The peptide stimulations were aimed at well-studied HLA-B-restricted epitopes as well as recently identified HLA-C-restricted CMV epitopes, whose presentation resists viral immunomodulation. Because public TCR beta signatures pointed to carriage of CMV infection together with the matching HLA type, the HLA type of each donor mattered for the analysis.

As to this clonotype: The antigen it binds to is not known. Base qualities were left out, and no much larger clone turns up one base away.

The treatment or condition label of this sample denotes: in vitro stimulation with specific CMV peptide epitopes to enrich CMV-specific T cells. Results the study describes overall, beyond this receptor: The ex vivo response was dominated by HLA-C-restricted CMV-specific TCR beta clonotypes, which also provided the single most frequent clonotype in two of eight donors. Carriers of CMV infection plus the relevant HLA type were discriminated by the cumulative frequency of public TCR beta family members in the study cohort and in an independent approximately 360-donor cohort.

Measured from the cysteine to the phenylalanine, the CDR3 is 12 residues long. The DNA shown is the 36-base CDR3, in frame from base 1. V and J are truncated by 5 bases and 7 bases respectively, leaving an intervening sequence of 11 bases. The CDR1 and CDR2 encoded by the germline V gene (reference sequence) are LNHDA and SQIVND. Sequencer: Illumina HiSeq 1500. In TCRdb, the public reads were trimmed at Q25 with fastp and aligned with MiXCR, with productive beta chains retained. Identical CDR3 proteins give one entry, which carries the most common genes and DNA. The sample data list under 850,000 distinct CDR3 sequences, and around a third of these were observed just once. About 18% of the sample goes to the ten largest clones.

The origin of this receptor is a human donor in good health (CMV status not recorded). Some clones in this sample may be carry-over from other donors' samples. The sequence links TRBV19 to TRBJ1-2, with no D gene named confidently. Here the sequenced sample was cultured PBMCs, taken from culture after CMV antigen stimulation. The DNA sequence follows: TGTGCCAGTAGTCCACGGGCTGGTGGCTACACCTTC. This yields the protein CASSPRAGGYTF.